This T cell receptor beta chain stems from a study of cytomegalovirus exposure and HLA in healthy donors. Repertoires were generated with immunoSEQ multiplex PCR, while TCRdb's copy carries only in-frame clones and drops some. The table records some 260,000 clones, more than 85% of them present only once. Trimming cost V 0 bases and J 1 base, with 10 bases left between them. The CDR3 runs 16 residues. CDR1 and CDR2 from the germline V gene are LGHNA and YSLEER. With regard to this clone: Its antigen is not known.

Findings of the study overall: Most observed TCR sequences were rare, whereas some public TCRs were detected in many donors.

This sequence originates from a man between 18 and 35 years old in good health and CMV-seropositive. Source material: PBMCs. The chain couples TRBV4-3 to TRBJ2-1; TRBD2 is a possible D gene (6 bases). The CDR3 is CASSQDGSGSYNEQFF. The CDR3 DNA sequence: TGCGCCAGCAGCCAAGACGGAAGCGGGTCCTACAATGAGCAGTTCTTC.